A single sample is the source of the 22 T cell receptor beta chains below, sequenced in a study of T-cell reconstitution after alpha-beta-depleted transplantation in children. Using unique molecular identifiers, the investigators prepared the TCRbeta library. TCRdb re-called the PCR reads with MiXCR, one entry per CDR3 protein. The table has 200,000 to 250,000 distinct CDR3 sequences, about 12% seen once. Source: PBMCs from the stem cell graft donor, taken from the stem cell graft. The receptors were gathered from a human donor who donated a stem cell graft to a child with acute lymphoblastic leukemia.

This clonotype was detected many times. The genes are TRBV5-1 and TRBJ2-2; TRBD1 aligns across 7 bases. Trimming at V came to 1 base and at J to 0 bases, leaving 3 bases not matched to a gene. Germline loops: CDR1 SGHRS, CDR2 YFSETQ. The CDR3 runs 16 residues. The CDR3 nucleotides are TGCGCCAGCAGCTTGACAGGGGACGCGAACACCGGGGAGCTGTTTTTT. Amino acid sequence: CASSLTGDANTGELFF. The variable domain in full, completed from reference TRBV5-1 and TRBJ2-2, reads KAGVTQTPRYLIKTRGQQVTLSCSPISGHRSVSWYQQTPGQGLQFLFEYFSETQRNKGNFPGRFSGRQFSNSRSEMNVSTLELGDSALYLCASSLTGDANTGELFFGEGSRLTVL.

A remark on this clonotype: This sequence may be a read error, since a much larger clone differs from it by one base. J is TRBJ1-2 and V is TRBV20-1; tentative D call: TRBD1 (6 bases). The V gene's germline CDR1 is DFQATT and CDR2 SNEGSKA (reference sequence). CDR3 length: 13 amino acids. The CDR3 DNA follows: TGCGGTGCTAAGGACAGTTGGAACTATGGCTACACCTTC. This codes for CGAKDSWNYGYTF.

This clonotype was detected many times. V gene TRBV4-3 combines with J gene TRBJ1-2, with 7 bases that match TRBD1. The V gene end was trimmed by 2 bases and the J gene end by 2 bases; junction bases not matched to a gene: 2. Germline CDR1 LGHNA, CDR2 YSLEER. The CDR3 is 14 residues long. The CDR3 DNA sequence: TGCGCCAGCAGCCAAAAGACAGGGAACTATGGCTACACCTTC. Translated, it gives CASSQKTGNYGYTF.

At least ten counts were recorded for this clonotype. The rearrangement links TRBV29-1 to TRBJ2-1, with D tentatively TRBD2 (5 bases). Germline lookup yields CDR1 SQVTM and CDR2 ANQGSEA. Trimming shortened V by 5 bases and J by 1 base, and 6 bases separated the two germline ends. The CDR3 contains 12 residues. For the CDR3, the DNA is TGCAGCGTTTCGGGGTCCTACAATGAGCAGTTCTTC. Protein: CSVSGSYNEQFF.

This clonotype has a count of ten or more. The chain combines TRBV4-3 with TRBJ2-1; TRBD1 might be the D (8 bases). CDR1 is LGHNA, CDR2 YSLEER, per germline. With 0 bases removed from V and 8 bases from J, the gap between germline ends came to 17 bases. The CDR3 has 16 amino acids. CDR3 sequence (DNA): TGCGCCAGCAGCCAAGAAAGACTAGCAGGGGGCCATGAGCAGTTCTTC. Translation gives CASSQERLAGGHEQFF.

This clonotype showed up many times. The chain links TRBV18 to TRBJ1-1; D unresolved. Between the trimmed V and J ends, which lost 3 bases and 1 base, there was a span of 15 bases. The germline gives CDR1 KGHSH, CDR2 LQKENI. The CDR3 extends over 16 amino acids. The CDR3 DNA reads TGTGCCAGCTCACCGAAGGCGGCAGCAGGGAACACTGAAGCTTTCTTT. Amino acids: CASSPKAAAGNTEAFF.

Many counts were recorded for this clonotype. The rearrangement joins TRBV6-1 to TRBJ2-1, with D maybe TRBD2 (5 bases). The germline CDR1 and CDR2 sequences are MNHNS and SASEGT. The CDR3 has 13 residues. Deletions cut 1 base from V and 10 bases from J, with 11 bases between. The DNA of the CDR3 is TGTGCCAGCAGTGAAGTGACCTCGGGGGAGCAGTTCTTC. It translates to CASSEVTSGEQFF.

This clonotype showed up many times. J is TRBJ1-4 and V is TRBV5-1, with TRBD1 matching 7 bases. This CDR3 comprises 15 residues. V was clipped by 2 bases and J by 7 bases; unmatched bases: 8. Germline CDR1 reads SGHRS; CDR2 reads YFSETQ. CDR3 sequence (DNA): TGCGCCAGCAGCTTTCAGCGACAGGGACCTGAAAAACTGTTTTTT. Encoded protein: CASSFQRQGPEKLFF.

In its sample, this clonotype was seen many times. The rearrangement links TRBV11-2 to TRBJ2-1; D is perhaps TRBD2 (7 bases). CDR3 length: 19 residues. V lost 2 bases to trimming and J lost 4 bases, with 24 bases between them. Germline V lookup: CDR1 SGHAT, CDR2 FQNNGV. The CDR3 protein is CASSLLPTRGGVRYNEQFF. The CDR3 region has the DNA TGTGCCAGCAGCTTACTCCCAACTAGGGGGGGAGTGAGGTACAATGAGCAGTTCTTC.

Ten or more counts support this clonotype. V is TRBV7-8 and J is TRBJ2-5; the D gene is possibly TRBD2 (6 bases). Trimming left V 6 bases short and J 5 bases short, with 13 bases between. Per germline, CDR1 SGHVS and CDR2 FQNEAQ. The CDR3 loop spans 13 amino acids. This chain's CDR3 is CASSWGERETQYF. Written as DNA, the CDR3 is TGTGCCAGCAGTTGGGGGGAGAGGGAGACCCAGTACTTC.

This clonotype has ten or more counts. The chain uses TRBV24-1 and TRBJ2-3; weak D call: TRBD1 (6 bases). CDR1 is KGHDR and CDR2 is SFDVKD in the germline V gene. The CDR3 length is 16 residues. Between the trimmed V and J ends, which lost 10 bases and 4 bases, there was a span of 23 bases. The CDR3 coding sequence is TGTGCCACTGACGTCGATGGATCTAGGGGGTCAGATACGCAGTATTTT. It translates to CATDVDGSRGSDTQYF.

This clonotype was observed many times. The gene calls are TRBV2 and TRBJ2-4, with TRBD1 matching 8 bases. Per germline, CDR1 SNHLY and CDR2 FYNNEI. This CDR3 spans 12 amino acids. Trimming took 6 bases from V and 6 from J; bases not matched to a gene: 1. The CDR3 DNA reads TGTGCCAGCAGCCAGGGGGCAAACATTCAGTACTTC. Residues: CASSQGANIQYF.

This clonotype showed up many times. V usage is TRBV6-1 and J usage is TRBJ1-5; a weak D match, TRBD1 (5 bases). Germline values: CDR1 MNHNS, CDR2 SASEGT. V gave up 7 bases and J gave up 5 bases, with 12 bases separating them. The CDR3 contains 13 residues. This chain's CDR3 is CASKLTADQPQHF. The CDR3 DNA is TGTGCCAGCAAGTTGACAGCGGATCAGCCCCAGCATTTT.

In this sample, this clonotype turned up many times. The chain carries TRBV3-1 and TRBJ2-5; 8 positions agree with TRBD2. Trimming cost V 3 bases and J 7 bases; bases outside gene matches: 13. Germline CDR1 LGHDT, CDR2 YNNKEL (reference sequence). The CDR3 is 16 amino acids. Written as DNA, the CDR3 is TGTGCCAGCAGCCACAGGCCGGGACTAGGGGAAGGGACCCAGTACTTC. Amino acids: CASSHRPGLGEGTQYF.

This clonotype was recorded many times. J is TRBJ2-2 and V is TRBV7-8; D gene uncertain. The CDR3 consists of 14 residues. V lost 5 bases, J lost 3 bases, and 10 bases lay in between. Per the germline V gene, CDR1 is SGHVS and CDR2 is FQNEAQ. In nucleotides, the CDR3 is TGTGCCAGCAGCCACCACATCGACACCGGGGAGCTGTTTTTT. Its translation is CASSHHIDTGELFF.

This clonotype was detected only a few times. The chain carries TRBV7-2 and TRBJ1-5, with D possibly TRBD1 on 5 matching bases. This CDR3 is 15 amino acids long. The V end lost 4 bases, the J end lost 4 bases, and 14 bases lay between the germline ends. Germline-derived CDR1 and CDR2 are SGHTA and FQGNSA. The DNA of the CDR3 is TGTGCCAGCAGCTCGTTCCCGGGACGAAATCAGCCCCAGCATTTT. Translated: CASSSFPGRNQPQHF.

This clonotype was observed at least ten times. CDR3 region: CATQTRTGDYNEQFF. CDR3 coding DNA: TGTGCCACCCAAACTCGGACAGGGGACTACAATGAGCAGTTCTTC. The gene calls are TRBV10-3 and TRBJ2-1, with 9 bases matching TRBD1. With V trimmed by 10 bases and J by 3 bases, 10 bases remained unmatched. The CDR3 is 15 residues long. Germline V gene sequence: CDR1 ENHRY, CDR2 SYGVKD.

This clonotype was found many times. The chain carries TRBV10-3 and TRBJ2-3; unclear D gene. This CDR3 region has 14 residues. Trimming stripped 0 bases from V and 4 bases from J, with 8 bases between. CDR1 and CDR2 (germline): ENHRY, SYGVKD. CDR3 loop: CAISESSKADTQYF. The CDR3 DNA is TGTGCCATCAGTGAGTCGTCCAAGGCAGATACGCAGTATTTT.

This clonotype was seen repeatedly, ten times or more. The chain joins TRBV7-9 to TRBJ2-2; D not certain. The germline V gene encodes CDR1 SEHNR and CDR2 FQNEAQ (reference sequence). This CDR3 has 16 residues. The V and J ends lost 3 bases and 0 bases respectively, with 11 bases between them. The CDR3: CASSFPRTANTGELFF. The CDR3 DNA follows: TGTGCCAGCAGCTTCCCCAGAACCGCGAACACCGGGGAGCTGTTTTTT.

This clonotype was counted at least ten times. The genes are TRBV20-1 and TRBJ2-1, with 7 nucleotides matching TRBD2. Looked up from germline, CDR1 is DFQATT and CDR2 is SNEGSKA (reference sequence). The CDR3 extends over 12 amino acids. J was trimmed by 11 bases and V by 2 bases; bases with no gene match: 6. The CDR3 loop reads CSARPSSGKQFF. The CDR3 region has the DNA TGCAGTGCTAGACCCTCTAGCGGAAAGCAGTTCTTC.

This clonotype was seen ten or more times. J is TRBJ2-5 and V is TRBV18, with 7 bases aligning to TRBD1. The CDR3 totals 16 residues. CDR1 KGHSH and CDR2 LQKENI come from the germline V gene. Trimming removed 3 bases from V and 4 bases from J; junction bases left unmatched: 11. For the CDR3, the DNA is TGTGCCAGCTCACCTCAGCAGACCGGGACAGCAGAGACCCAGTACTTC. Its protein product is CASSPQQTGTAETQYF.

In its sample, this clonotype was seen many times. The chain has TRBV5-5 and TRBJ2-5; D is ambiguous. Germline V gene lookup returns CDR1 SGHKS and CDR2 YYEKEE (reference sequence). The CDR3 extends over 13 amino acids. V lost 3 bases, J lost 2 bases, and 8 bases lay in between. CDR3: CASSYGKQETQYF. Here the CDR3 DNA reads TGTGCCAGCAGCTATGGCAAGCAAGAGACCCAGTACTTC.